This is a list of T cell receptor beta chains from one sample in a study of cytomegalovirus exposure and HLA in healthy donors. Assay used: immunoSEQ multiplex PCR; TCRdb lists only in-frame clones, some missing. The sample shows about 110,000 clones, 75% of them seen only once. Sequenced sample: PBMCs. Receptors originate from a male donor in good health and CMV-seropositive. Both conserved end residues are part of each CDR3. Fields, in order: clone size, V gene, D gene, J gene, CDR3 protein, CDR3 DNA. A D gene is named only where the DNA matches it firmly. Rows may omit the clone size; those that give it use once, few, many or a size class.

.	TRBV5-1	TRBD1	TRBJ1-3	CASSWDSSSGNTIYF	TGCGCCAGCAGCTGGGACAGCTCCTCTGGAAACACCATATATTTT
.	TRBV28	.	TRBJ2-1	CASISPSRGSAYNEQFF	TGTGCCAGCATTTCACCAAGTCGGGGGAGTGCCTACAATGAGCAGTTCTTC
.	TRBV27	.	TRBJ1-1	CASSREPNTEAFF	TGTGCCAGCAGTCGCGAACCAAACACTGAAGCTTTCTTT
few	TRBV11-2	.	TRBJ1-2	CASSSRDRAGAWYGYTF	TGTGCCAGCAGCTCGAGAGATCGGGCAGGGGCTTGGTATGGCTACACCTTC
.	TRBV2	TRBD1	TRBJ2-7	CASRYETGVYEQYF	TGTGCCAGCAGGTACGAGACAGGGGTTTACGAGCAGTACTTC
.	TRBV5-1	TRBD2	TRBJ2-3	CASTAGTSGRWHF	TGCGCCAGCACCGCCGGGACTAGCGGGAGATGGCATTTT
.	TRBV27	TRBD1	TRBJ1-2	CASRSLGQAFYGYTF	TGTGCCAGCAGGAGCCTGGGACAGGCTTTCTATGGCTACACCTTC
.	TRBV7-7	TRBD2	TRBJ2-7	CASSLRDSGTYEQYF	TGTGCTAGCAGCTTACGTGATAGCGGGACCTACGAGCAGTACTTC
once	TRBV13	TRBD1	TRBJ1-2	CASSLAGRGLYGYTF	TGTGCCAGCAGCTTAGCAGGCAGGGGGCTCTATGGCTACACCTTC
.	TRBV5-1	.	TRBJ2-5	CASSGARRVETQYF	TGCGCCAGCAGCGGAGCAAGACGGGTAGAGACCCAGTACTTC
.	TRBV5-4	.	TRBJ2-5	CASSLVLQETQYF	TGTGCCAGCAGCTTGGTTCTACAAGAGACCCAGTACTTC
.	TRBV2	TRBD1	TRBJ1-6	CASSVTGTGDSPLHF	TGTGCCAGCAGTGTTACCGGGACAGGGGATTCACCCCTCCACTTT
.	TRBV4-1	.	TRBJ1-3	CASSERTWASEDTIYF	TGCGCCAGCAGCGAACGGACGTGGGCTAGCGAAGACACCATATATTTT
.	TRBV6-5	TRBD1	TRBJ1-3	CASQGAAGNTIYF	TGTGCCAGCCAGGGGGCGGCCGGAAACACCATATATTTT
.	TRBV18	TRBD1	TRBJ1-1	CASSRKWTGEEAEAFF	TGTGCCAGCTCACGAAAGTGGACAGGGGAGGAGGCTGAAGCTTTCTTT
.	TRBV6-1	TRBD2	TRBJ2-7	CASSEFGSGNSYEQYF	TGTGCCAGCAGTGAATTTGGTAGCGGGAACTCCTACGAGCAGTACTTC
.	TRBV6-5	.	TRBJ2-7	CASQNWESSYEQYF	TGTGCCAGCCAGAACTGGGAGAGCTCCTACGAGCAGTACTTC
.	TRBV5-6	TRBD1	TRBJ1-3	CASSFSQGASGNTIYF	TGTGCCAGCAGCTTTAGTCAGGGGGCGTCTGGAAACACCATATATTTT
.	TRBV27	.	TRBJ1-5	CASSLNAGGQPQHF	TGTGCCAGCAGTTTAAATGCGGGGGGTCAGCCCCAGCATTTT
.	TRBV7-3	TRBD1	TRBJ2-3	CASSLGQGGPDTQYF	TGTGCCAGCAGCTTGGGACAGGGGGGGCCAGATACGCAGTATTTT
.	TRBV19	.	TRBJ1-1	CASSIGKYNTEAFF	TGTGCCAGTAGTATCGGGAAGTACAACACTGAAGCTTTCTTT
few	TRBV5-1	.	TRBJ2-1	CASSLVVVASSYNEQFF	TGCGCCAGCAGCTTGGTGGTGGTAGCAAGCTCCTACAATGAGCAGTTCTTC
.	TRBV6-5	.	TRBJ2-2	CASTIRTGGELFF	TGTGCCAGCACCATAAGAACGGGCGGGGAGCTGTTTTTT
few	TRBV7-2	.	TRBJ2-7	CASSPNRDEQYF	TGTGCCAGCAGCCCGAACAGGGACGAGCAGTACTTC
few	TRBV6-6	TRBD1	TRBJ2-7	CASSPRQGGNYEQYF	TGTGCCAGCAGCCCCCGACAGGGGGGTAACTACGAGCAGTACTTC
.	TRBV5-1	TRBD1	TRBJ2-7	CASSLVGQGAKEQYF	TGCGCCAGCAGCTTGGTAGGACAGGGGGCTAAAGAGCAGTACTTC
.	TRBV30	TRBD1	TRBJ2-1	CAWNGGQVYNEQFF	TGTGCCTGGAATGGGGGACAGGTATACAATGAGCAGTTCTTC
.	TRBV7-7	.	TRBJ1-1	CASSLLRGTEAFF	TGTGCCAGCAGTCTCCTCAGGGGTACTGAAGCTTTCTTT
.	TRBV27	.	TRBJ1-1	CATSGGTEAFF	TGTGCCACCTCGGGGGGGACTGAAGCTTTCTTT
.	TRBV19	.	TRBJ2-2	CASSTSEITGELFF	TGTGCCAGTAGTACTTCAGAAATCACCGGGGAGCTGTTTTTT
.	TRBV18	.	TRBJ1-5	CASSLRTDRGQPQHF	TGTGCCAGCTCACTTCGGACAGATCGTGGCCAGCCCCAGCATTTT
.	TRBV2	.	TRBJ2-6	CASSELIFSGANVLTF	TGTGCCAGCAGTGAATTAATCTTCTCTGGGGCCAACGTCCTGACTTTC
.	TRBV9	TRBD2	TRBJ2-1	CASSVRTSGGHEQFF	TGTGCCAGCAGCGTGAGGACTAGCGGGGGCCATGAGCAGTTCTTC
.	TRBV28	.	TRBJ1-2	CASSLLSGEKGYTF	TGTGCCAGCAGTTTACTGTCGGGGGAGAAGGGCTACACCTTC
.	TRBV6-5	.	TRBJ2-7	CASSYRLPGDEQYF	TGTGCCAGCAGTTACCGATTGCCGGGAGACGAGCAGTACTTC
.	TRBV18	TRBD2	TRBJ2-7	CASSPIAGGQFNEQYF	TGTGCCAGCTCACCGATAGCGGGAGGGCAGTTCAACGAGCAGTACTTC
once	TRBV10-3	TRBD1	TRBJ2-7	CASRDRGGHEQYF	TGTGCCAGCCGGGACAGGGGCGGCCACGAGCAGTACTTC
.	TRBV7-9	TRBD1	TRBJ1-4	CASSPGQKYEKLFF	TGTGCCAGCAGCCCGGGACAGAAGTATGAAAAACTGTTTTTT
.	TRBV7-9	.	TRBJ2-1	CASSPGTPSYNEQFF	TGTGCCAGCAGCCCCGGGACTCCCTCCTACAATGAGCAGTTCTTC
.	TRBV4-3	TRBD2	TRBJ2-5	CASSRLAGEGETQYF	TGCGCCAGCAGTCGACTAGCGGGAGAAGGAGAGACCCAGTACTTC
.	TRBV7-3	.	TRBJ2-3	CASSLRRTDTQYF	TGTGCCAGCAGCTTACGGCGGACAGATACGCAGTATTTT
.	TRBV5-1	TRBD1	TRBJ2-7	CASSTGGQGYEQYF	TGCGCCAGCAGCACTGGTGGACAGGGCTACGAGCAGTACTTC
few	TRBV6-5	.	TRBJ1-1	CASSGTKNTEAFF	TGTGCCAGCAGTGGGACTAAGAACACTGAAGCTTTCTTT
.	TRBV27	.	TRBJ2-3	CASSLEGYVGDTQYF	TGTGCCAGCAGTTTAGAGGGCTATGTCGGAGATACGCAGTATTTT
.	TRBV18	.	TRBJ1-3	CASSTTGSSGNTIYF	TGTGCCAGCTCAACGACCGGGAGCTCTGGAAACACCATATATTTT
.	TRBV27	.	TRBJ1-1	CASSPRFDTEAFF	TGTGCCAGCAGTCCTCGGTTCGATACTGAAGCTTTCTTT
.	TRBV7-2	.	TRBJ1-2	CASSLNTARGGYGYTF	TGTGCCAGCAGCTTAAACACAGCGCGGGGTGGATATGGCTACACCTTC
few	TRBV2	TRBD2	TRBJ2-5	CASSPTSGGAQETQYF	TGTGCCAGCAGTCCTACTAGCGGGGGGGCACAAGAGACCCAGTACTTC
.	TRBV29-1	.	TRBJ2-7	CSVADRLHYEQYF	TGCAGCGTCGCCGACAGGCTCCACTACGAGCAGTACTTC
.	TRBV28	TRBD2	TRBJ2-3	CASSFLVVRLAGSTDTQYF	TGTGCCAGCAGTTTTCTTGTCGTACGACTAGCGGGAAGCACAGATACGCAGTATTTT